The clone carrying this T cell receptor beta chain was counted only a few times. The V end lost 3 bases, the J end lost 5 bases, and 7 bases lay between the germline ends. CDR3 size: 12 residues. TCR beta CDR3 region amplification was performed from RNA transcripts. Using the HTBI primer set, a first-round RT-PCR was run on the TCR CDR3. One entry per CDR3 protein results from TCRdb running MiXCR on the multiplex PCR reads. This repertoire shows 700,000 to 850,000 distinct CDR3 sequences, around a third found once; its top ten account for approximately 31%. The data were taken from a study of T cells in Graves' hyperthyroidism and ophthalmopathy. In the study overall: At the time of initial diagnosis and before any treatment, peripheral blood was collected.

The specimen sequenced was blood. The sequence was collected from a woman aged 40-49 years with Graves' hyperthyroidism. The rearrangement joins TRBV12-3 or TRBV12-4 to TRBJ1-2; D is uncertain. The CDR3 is CASSFSLYGYTF. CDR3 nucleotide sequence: TGTGCCAGCAGTTTTTCCCTTTATGGCTACACCTTC.